This TCR beta chain was obtained from a study of blood T cell repertoires in COVID-19. Study-wide context: The origin of the acute and convalescent COVID-19 samples was the United States, Italy and Spain.

Per the germline V gene, CDR1 is SEHNR and CDR2 is FQNEAQ (reference sequence). With 0 bases clipped from V and 4 bases from J, the junction kept 7 bases outside the gene matches. The CDR3 is made up of 17 amino acids. Participants spanned ages roughly 18 to 90 years and resided in roughly 22 US areas. Per the original methods: Quantification of nucleated cells was approximated via reference gene primer amplification. Produced via immunoSEQ multiplex PCR; TCRdb's table is partial and in-frame only. V, J and clone size were drawn from that table, and D and trimming were deduced from the DNA. The repertoire holds around 300,000 clones, with just under 90% as singletons.

This sequence was found in a woman aged 60-75 years who had recovered from COVID-19. Sequencing was done on a sample of PBMCs or T cells enriched from blood (not recorded which). This chain uses TRBV7-9 with TRBJ2-1; 9 nucleotides line up with TRBD1. The CDR3 loop is CASSLARTGDGYNEQFF. CDR3 nucleotides: TGTGCCAGCAGCTTAGCGAGGACAGGGGACGGTTACAATGAGCAGTTCTTC.